This T cell receptor beta chain was documented in a study of T cells in Graves' hyperthyroidism and ophthalmopathy. General study results and limits: A model built on 13 V-J features separated ophthalmopathy from stable hyperthyroidism.

Between the trimmed V and J ends, which lost 4 bases and 0 bases, there was a span of 14 bases. This CDR3 contains 15 residues. Germline-derived CDR1 and CDR2 are SGHKS and YYEKEE (reference sequence). TCR beta CDR3 regions were amplified from RNA. HTBI primers drove first-round RT-PCR of the TCR CDR3. One entry per CDR3 protein, called by TCRdb with MiXCR from the multiplex PCR reads. The sample carries more than 500,000 distinct CDR3 sequences, around 15% recorded once. A word on this clonotype: As yet, its antigen is unknown.

Hyperthyroidism of Graves' type that showed no ophthalmopathy progression within 18 months was stable. Hyperthyroidism patients were newly diagnosed, had disease duration under 2 months, and were aged 18 to 65 years. This clonotype was obtained from a woman in her 30s with Graves' hyperthyroidism. The rearrangement uses TRBV5-5 and TRBJ2-7; no definite D call. The material sequenced was blood. Here the CDR3 reads CASSQSSARSYEQYF. For the CDR3, the DNA is TGTGCCAGCAGCCAAAGCAGCGCCCGCTCCTACGAGCAGTACTTC.